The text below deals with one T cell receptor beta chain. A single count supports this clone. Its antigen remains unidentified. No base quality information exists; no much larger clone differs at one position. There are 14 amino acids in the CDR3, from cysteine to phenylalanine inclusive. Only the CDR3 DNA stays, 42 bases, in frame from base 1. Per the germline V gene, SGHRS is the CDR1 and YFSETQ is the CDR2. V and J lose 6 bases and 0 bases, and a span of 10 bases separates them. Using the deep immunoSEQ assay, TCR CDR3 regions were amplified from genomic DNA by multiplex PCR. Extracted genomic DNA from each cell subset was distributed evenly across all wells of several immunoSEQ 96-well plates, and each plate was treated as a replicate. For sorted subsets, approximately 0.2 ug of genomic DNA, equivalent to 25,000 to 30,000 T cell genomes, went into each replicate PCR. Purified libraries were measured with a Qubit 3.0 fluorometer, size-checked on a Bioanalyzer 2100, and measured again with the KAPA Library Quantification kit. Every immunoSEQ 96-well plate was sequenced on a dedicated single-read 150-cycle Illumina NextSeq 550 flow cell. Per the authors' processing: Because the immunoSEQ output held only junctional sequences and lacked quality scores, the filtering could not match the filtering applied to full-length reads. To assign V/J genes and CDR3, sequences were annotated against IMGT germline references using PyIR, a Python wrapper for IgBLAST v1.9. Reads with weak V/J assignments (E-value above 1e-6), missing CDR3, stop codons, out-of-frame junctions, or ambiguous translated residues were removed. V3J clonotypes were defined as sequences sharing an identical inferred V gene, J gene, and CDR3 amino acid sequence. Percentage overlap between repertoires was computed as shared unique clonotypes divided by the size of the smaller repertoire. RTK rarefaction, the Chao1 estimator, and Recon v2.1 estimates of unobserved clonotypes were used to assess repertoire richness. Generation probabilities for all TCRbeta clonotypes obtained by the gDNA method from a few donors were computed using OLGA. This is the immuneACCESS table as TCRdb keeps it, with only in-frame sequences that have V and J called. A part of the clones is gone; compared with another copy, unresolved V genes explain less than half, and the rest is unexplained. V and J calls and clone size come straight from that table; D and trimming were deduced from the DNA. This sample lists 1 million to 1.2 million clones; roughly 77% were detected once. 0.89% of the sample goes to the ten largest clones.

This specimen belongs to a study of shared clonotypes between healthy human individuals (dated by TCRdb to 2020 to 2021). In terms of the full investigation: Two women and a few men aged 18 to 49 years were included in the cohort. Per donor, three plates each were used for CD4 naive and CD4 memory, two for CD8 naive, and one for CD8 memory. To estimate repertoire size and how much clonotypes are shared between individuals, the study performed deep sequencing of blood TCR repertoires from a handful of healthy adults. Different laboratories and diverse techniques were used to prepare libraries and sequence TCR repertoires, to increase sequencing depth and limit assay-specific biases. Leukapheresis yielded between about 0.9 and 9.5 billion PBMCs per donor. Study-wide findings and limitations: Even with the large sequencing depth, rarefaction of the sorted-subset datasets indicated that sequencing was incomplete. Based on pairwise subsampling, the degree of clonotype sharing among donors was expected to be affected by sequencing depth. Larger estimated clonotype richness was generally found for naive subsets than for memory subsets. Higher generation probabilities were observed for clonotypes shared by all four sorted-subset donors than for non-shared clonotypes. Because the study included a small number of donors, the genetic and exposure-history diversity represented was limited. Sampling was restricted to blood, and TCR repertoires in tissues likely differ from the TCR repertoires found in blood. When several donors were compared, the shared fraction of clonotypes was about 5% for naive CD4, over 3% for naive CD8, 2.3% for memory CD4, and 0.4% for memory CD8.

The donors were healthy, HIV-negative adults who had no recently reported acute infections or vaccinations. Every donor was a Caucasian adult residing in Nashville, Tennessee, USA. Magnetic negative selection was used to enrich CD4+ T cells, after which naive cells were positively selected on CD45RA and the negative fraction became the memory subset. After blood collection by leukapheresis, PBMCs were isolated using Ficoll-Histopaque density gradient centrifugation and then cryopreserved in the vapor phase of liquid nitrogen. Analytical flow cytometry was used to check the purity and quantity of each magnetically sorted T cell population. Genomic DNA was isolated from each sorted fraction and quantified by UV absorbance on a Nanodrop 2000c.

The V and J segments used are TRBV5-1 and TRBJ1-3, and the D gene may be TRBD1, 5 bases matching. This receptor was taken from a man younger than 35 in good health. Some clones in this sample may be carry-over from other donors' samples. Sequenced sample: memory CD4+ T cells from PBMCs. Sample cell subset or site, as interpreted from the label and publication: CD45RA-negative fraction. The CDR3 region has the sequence CASMDTSSGNTIYF. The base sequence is TGCGCCAGCATGGACACCAGCTCTGGAAACACCATATATTTT.